What follows is one TCR beta chain and its context. Its antigen target is currently unknown. Base qualities were left out, and no much larger clone turns up one base away. Taken from the germline V gene (reference sequence), the CDR1 and CDR2 loops are LNHDA and SQIVND. V was cut back by 10 bases and J by 6 bases, leaving a gap of 15 bases between them. The CDR3 runs 12 residues from the cysteine to the phenylalanine. The kept DNA is CDR3 alone, 36 bases in frame from the first base. The sample originates from a study of cytomegalovirus exposure and HLA in healthy donors (dated by TCRdb to 2016 to 2017). About the investigation overall: According to a later analysis, the 120 or so validation repertoires were produced on the same platform as the 700 or so repertoires of the first cohort. The aim of the study was to test whether cataloging public T cell receptors could identify signatures of past pathogen exposure. In addition to the first cohort of approximately 670 subjects, a separate validation cohort of 120 different subjects was used. High-throughput TCR immunosequencing, statistical association of individual TCRs with disease status, and machine learning were combined to predict cytomegalovirus infection status. General findings and caveats noted by the study authors: A later analysis found that TCRs clustered in the first cohort also tended to co-occur in the roughly 110 validation repertoires, with more than 90% of cluster scores above 0. While some public TCRs were present in many individuals, most TCR sequences turned up only very rarely across donors. Cytomegalovirus status was reported to be diagnosed by the classifier with high specificity and sensitivity in both the original and validation cohorts. It was suggested by the authors that the approach could potentially be generalized to other disease states and immunological phenotypes. In the study, around 150 TCR beta chains were listed as associated with cytomegalovirus. A later analysis had no HLA typing for the validation cohort, so co-occurrence there was scored across all 130 or so repertoires. In vitro tests confirmed that a few of the cytomegalovirus-associated TCR beta chains recognize cytomegalovirus antigens.

Receptors were amplified or captured by the immunoSEQ multiplex PCR assay. The study's own analysis went as follows. A statistical classification framework was built to diagnose cytomegalovirus status from the catalog of TCR beta chain sequences. TCRdb provides this immuneACCESS table in a form limited to in-frame rearrangements. Some clones are lacking; in checked studies, under half of them reflect an unresolved V gene, and why the rest are absent is not known. V, J and clone size are those of that table, while D and trimming were read from the DNA. The table for this sample lists approximately 140,000 clones; around 86% of them were counted only once. The ten most abundant clones make up less than 9% of the sample. Donors formed part of the validation cohort, which comprised 95 to 150 subjects and was distinct from the first cohort of 550 to 850 subjects.

The chain is made from TRBV19 and TRBJ1-2, with no D gene named confidently. The sequence came from a man younger than 35 in good health and CMV-seropositive. Source material: PBMCs. For the CDR3, the sequence is CATRGGPHGYTF. The DNA sequence reads TGTGCCACCCGGGGAGGGCCGCATGGCTACACCTTC.